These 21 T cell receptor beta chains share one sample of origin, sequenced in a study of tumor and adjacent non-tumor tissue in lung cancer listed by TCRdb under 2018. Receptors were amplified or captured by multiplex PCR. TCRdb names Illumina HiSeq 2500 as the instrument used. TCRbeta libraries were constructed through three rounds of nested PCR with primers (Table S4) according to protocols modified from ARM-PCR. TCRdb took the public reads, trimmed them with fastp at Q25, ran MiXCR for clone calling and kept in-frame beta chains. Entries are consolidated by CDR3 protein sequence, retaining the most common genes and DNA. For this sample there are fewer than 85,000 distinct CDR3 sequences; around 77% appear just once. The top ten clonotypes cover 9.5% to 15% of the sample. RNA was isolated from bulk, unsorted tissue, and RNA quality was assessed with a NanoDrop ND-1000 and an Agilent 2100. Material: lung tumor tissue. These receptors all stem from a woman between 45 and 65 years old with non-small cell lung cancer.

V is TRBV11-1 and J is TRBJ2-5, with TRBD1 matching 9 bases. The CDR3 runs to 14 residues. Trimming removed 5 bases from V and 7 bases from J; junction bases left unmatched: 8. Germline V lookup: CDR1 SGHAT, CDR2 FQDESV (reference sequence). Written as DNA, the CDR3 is TGTGCCAGCAGCACGGGACAGGGCGTATGGACCCAGTACTTC. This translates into CASSTGQGVWTQYF.

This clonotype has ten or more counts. The CDR3 is CASTQAYSGYTGELFF. The DNA of the CDR3 is TGCGCCAGCACACAGGCTTACAGTGGTTACACCGGGGAGCTGTTTTTT. The chain carries TRBV5-1 and TRBJ2-2; possibly TRBD1 for D (5 bases). Germline V gene sequence: CDR1 SGHRS, CDR2 YFSETQ. V lost 6 bases to trimming and J lost 3 bases, with 18 bases between them. CDR3 length: 16 amino acids. The variable domain in full, with the rest retrieved from reference TRBV5-1 and TRBJ2-2, is KAGVTQTPRYLIKTRGQQVTLSCSPISGHRSVSWYQQTPGQGLQFLFEYFSETQRNKGNFPGRFSGRQFSNSRSEMNVSTLELGDSALYLCASTQAYSGYTGELFFGEGSRLTVL.

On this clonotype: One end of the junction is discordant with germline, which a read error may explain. The DNA for the CDR3 is TGTACCAGCACCCCCAGTCGGGGACAGGGGTATGAGCAGTACTTC. Protein sequence: CTSTPSRGQGYEQYF. V gene TRBV6-5 combines with J gene TRBJ2-7; 10 bases fit TRBD1. The CDR3 is made up of 15 amino acids. The germline V gene has CDR1 MNHEY and CDR2 SVGAGI.

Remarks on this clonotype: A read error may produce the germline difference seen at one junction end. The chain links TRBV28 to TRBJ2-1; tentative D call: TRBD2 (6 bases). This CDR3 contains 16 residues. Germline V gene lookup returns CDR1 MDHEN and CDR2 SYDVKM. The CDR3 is CANSSSVGGSYDEQFF. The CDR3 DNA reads TGTGCCAACAGTTCCTCAGTGGGAGGCTCCTACGATGAGCAGTTCTTC.

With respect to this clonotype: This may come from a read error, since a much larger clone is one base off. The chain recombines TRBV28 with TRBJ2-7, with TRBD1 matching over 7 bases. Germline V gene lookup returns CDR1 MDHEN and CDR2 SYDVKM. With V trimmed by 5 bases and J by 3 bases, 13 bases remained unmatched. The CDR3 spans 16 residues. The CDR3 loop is CASSTRQGKRFYEQYF. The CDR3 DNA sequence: TGTGCCAGCAGTACCAGACAGGGTAAACGGTTCTACGAGCAGTACTTC.

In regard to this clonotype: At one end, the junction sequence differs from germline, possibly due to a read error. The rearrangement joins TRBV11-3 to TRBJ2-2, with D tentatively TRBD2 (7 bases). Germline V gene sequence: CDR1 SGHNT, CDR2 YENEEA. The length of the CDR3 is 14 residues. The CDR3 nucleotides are TGTGCCAGCAGCCTAGGGGGGGACACCGGGGAGCTGCTTTTT. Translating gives CASSLGGDTGELLF.

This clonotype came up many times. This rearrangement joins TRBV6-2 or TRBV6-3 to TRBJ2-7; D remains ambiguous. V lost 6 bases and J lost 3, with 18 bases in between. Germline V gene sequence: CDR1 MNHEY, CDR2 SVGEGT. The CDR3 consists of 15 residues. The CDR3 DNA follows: TGTGCCAGCAGCATCGACACCACTCGTTTCTACGAGCAGTACTTC. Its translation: CASSIDTTRFYEQYF.

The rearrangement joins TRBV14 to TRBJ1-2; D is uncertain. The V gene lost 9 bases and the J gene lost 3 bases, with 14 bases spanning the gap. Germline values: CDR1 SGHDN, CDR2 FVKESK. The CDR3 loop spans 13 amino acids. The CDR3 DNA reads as TGTGCCAGAAGCGACGGGGAGGACTATGGCTACACCTTC. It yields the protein CARSDGEDYGYTF.

The CDR3 DNA reads TGTGCCAGCAGCGGACATGAACTAGCGGGGCGCACAGATACGCAGTATTTT. Translation gives CASSGHELAGRTDTQYF. The rearrangement links TRBV21-1 to TRBJ2-3; the table's D call, TRBD2, has no DNA check behind it. TRBV21-1 is given as a pseudogene. The CDR3 contains 17 residues.

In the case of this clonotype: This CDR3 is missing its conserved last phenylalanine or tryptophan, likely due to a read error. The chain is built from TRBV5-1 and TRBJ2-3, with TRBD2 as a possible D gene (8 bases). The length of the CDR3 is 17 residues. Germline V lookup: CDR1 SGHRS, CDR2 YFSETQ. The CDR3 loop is CASSLGTGRSGRDAQYI. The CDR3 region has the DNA TGCGCCAGCAGCTTGGGGACAGGCAGGAGCGGGAGAGATGCGCAGTATATT.

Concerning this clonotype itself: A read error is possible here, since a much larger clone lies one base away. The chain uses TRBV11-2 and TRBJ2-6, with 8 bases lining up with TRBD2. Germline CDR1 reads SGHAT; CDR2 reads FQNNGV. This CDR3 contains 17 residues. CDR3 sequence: CASSLLAGSSGTNVLTF. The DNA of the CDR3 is TGTGCCAGCAGCTTACTAGCGGGTAGCTCTGGGACCAACGTCCTGACTTTC.

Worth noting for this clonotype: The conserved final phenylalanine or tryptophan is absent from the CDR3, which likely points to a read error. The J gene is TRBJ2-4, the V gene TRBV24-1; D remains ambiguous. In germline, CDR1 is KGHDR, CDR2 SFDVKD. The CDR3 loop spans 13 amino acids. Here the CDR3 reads CATSEVFGNIQYI. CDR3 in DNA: TGTGCCACCAGTGAGGTTTTTGGAAACATCCAGTACATC.

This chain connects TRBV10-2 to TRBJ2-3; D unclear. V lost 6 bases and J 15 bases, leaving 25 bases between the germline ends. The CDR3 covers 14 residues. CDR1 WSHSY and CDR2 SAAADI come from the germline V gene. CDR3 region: CASSDIRGTDTQYF. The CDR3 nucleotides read TGCGCCAGCAGCGACATTCGAGGCACAGATACACAATATTTT.

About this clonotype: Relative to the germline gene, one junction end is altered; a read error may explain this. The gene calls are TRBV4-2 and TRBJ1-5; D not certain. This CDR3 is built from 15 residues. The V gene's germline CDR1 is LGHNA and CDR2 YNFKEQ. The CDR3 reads CASSQELTSNQSQHF. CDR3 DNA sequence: TGTGCGAGCAGCCAAGAGCTCACTAGCAATCAGTCCCAGCATTTT.

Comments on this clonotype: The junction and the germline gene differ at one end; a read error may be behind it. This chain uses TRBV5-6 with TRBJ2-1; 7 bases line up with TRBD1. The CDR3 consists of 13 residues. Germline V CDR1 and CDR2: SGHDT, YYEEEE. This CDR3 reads CASNSTGHNKQFF. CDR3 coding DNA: TGTGCCAGCAACTCGACAGGGCACAATAAGCAATTCTTC.

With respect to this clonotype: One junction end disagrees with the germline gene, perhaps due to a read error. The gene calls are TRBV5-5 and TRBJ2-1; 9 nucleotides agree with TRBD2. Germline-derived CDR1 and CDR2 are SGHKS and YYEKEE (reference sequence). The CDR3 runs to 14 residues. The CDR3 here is CASGLAGSYNEHSF. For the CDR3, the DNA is TGTGCCAGCGGCCTAGCGGGATCTTACAATGAGCACTCCTTC.

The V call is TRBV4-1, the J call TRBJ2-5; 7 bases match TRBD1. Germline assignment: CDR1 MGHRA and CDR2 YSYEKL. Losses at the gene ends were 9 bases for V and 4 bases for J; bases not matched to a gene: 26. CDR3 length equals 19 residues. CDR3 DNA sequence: TGCGCCAGTAGTCGGCGCTGGGACAGTGGATGGGCGGTCCCAGAGACCCAGTACTTC. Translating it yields CASSRRWDSGWAVPETQYF.

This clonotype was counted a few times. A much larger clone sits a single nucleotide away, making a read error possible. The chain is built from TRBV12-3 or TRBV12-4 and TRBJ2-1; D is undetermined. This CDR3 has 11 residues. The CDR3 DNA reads TGTACCAGCAGCATCCGGGATGAGCAGTTCTTC. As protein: CTSSIRDEQFF.

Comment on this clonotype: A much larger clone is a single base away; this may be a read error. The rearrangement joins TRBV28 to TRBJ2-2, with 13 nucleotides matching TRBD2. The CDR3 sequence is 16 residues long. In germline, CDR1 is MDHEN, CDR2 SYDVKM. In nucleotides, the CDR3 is TGTGCCAACAGTTTAGGACTAGCGGGAGTTACCGGGGAGCTGTTTTTT. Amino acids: CANSLGLAGVTGELFF.

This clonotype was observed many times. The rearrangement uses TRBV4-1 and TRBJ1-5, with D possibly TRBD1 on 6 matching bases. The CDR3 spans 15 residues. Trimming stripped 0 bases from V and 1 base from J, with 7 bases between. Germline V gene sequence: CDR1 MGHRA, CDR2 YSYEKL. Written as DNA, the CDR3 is TGCGCCAGCAGCCAAGATGGGGGCAGCAATCAGCCCCAGCATTTT. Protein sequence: CASSQDGGSNQPQHF.

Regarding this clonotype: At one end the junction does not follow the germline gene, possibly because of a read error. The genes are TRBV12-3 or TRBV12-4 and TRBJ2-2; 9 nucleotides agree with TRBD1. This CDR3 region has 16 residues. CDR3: CASRPSQGANTEELFF. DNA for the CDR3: TGTGCCAGCAGGCCCTCACAGGGGGCGAACACCGAGGAGCTGTTTTTT.